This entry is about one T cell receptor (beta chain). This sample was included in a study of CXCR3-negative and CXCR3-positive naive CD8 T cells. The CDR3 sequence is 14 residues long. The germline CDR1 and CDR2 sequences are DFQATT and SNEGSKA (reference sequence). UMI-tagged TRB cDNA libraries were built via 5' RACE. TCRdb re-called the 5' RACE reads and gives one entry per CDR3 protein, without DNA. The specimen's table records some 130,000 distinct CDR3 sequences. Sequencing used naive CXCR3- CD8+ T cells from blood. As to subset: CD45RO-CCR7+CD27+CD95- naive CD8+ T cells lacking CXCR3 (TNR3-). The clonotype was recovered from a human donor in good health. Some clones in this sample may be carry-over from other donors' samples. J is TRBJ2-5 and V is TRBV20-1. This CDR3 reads CSARVFPSQETQYF.